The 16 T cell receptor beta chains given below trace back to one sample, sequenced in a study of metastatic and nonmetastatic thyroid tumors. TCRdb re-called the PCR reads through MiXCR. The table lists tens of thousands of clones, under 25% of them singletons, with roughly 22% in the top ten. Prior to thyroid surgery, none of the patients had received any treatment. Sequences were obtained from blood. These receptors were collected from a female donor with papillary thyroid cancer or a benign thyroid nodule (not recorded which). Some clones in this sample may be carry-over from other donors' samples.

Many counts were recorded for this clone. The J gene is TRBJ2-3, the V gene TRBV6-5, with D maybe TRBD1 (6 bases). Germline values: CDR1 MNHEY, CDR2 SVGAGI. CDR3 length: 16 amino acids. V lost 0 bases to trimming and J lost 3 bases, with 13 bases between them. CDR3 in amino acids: CASSYSMGQTTDTQYF. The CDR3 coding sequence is TGTGCCAGCAGTTACTCTATGGGACAAACTACAGATACGCAGTATTTT.

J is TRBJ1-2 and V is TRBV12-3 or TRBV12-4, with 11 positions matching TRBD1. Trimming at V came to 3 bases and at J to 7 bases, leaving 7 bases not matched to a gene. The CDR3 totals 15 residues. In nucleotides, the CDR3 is TGTGCCAGCAGTTTGGGGACAGGGGGATCCTGTGGCTACACCTTC. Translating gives CASSLGTGGSCGYTF.

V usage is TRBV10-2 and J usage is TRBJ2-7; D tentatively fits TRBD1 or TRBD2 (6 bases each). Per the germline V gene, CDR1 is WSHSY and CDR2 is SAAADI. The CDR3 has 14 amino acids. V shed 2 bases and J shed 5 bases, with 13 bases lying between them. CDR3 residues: CASSEPGALNEQYF. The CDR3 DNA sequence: TGCGCCAGCAGTGAGCCGGGGGCTCTGAACGAGCAGTACTTC.

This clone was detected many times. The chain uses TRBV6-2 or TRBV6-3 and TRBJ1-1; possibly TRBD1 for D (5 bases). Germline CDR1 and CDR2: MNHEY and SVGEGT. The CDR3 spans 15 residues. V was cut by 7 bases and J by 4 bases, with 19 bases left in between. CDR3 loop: CASTDLGGGSTEAFF. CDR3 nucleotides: TGTGCCAGCACCGATCTGGGGGGGGGGAGCACTGAAGCTTTCTTT.

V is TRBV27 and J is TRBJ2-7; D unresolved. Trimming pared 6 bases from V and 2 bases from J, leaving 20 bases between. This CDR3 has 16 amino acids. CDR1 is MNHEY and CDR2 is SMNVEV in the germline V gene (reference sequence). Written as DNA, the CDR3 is TGTGCCAGCAGGTCCTCTTCCAAGGGATCTGCCTACGAGCAGTACTTC. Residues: CASRSSSKGSAYEQYF.

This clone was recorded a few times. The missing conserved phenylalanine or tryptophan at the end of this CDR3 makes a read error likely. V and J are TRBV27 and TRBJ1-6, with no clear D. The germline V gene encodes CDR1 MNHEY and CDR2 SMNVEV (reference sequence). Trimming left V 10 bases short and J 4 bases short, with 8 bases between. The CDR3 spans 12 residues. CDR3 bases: TGTGCCAACAGAGATTATAATTCACCCCTCCACCTT. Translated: CANRDYNSPLHL.

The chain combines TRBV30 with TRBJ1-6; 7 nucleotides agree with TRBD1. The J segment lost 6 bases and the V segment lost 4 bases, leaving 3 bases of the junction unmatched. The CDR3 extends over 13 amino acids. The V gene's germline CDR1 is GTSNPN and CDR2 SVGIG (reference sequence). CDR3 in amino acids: CAWNRDSNSPLHF. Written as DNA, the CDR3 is TGTGCCTGGAACCGGGACAGTAATTCACCCCTCCACTTT. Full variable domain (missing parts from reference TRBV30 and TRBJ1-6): SQTIHQWPATLVQPVGSPLSLECTVEGTSNPNLYWYRQAAGRGLQLLFYSVGIGQISSEVPQNLSASRPQDRQFILSSKKLLLSDSGFYLCAWNRDSNSPLHFGNGTRLTVT.

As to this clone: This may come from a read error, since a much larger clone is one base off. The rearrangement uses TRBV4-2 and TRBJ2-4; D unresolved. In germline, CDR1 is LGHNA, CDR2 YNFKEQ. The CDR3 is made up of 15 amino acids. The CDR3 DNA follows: TGTGCCAGCAGCCAAGATGGAGTAGCCAAAAACATTCAGCACTTC. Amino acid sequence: CASSQDGVAKNIQHF.

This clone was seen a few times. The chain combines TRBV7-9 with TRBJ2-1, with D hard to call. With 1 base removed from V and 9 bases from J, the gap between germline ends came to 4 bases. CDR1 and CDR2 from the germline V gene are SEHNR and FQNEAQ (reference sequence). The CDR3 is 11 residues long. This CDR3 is CASSLEREQFF. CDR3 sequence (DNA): TGTGCCAGCAGCTTAGAACGTGAGCAGTTCTTC.

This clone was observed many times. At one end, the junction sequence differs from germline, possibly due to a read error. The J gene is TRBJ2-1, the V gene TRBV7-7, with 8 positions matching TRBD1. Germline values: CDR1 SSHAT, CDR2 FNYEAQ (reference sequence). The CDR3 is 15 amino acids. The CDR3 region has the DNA TGTGCTAGCAGCTTAGGGACAGGTTTGGACAATGAGCAGTTCTTC. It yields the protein CASSLGTGLDNEQFF.

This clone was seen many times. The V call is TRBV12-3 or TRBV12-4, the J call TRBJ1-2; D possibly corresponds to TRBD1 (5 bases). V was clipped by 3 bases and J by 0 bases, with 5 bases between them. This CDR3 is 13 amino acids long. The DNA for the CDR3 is TGTGCCAGCAGTTTGACAGCTAACTATGGCTACACCTTC. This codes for CASSLTANYGYTF.

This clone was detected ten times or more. CDR3 sequence (DNA): TGTGCCAGCAGCGCCACAGGACAGGCTGCTAATGAAAAACTGTTTTTT. Residues: CASSATGQAANEKLFF. The chain has TRBV9 and TRBJ1-4, with 7 bases identical to TRBD1. CDR1 and CDR2 from the germline V gene are SGDLS and YYNGEE. CDR3 length: 16 residues. Germline trimming cut 3 bases from V and 3 bases from J; bases unmatched to any gene: 8.

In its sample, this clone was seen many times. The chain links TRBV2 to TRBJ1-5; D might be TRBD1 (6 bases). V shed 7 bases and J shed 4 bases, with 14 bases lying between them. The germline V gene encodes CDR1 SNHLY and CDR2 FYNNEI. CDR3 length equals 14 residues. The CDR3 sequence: CASISRGGNQPQHF. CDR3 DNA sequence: TGTGCCAGCATCTCTAGGGGGGGGAATCAGCCCCAGCATTTT.

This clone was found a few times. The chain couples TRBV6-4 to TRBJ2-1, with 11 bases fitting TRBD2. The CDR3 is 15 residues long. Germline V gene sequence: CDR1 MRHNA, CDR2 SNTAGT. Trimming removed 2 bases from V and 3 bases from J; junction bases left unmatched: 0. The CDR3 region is CASSDGTSGYNEQFF. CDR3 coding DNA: TGTGCCAGCAGTGACGGGACTAGCGGCTACAATGAGCAGTTCTTC.

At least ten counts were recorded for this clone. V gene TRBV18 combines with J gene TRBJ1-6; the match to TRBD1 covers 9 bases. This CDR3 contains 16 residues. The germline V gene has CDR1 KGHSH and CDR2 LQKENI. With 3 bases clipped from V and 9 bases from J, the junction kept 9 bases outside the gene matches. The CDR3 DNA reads TGTGCCAGCTCACCCCGGGACAGGGTATCAAGTTCACCCCTCCACTTT. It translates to CASSPRDRVSSSPLHF.

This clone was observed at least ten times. The CDR3 nucleotides are TGTGCCAGCAGCCCGGGACAGGGAGGTCAGCCCCAGCATTTT. This sequence encodes CASSPGQGGQPQHF. The V gene is TRBV6-4, the J gene TRBJ1-5; 9 nucleotides line up with TRBD1. After removal of 6 bases from V and 6 bases from J, the junction contained 6 bases not matched to a gene. Germline CDR1 is MRHNA and CDR2 is SNTAGT. This CDR3 contains 14 residues.